A single sample is the source of the 2 T cell receptor beta chains below, sequenced in a study of T cell responses to AZD1222 COVID-19 vaccine. The protocol was immunoSEQ multiplex PCR, while the TCRdb copy is restricted to in-frame clones and leaves out a portion. The table shows 130,000 or so clones, with 80% to 90% occurring only once. This specimen consisted of peripheral blood, obtained 28 days after the second AZD1222 dose. Every receptor here comes from an adult who received the AZD1222 COVID-19 vaccine.

The V gene is TRBV7-9, the J gene TRBJ2-3, with a possible D match to TRBD2 (5 bases). V lost 4 bases and J 2 bases, leaving 16 bases between the germline ends. Germline CDR1 reads SEHNR; CDR2 reads FQNEAQ (reference sequence). The CDR3 extends over 16 amino acids. CDR3 sequence: CASSSWGLRDTDTQYF. DNA for the CDR3: TGTGCCAGCAGCTCCTGGGGTCTGAGGGACACAGATACGCAGTATTTT.

The gene calls are TRBV10-3 and TRBJ2-1; D is perhaps TRBD1 or TRBD2 (5 bases each). V was trimmed by 7 bases and J by 0 bases, leaving 13 bases between them. CDR3 length: 15 residues. CDR1 and CDR2 (germline): ENHRY, SYGVKD. DNA for the CDR3: TGTGCCATCATGGCAACTGGGGGCTCCTACAATGAGCAGTTCTTC. Protein sequence: CAIMATGGSYNEQFF.